The clone carrying this T cell receptor (beta chain) was picked up many times. The antigen remains undetermined. Its ends do not fully match the called genes, so a read error is possible. The entry originates in a study of T cells in Graves' hyperthyroidism and ophthalmopathy. Notes on the study in general: Blood samples included most of the expanded thyroid clonotypes exceeding 0.001. Ophthalmopathy was predicted by the model a median of roughly 6.7 months ahead of onset.

The CDR3 regions of TCR beta were amplified from RNA transcripts. HTBI primers were employed in a first-round RT-PCR of the TCR CDR3. TCRdb recomputed calls from the multiplex PCR reads with MiXCR, one row per CDR3 protein. The table has some 560,000 distinct CDR3 sequences, approximately 14% seen once. Per the germline V gene, CDR1 is SGHAT and CDR2 is FQNNGV. There are 15 residues in the CDR3. The clonotype was recovered from a woman in her 30s with Graves' hyperthyroidism. The sequencing input was blood. This rearrangement joins TRBV11-2 to TRBJ2-7; D is ambiguous. Here the CDR3 DNA reads TGTGCCAGCAGCGAGTACACCCCGCCCTCCTACGGGCAGTACTTC. Translating it yields CASSEYTPPSYGQYF.